The source of this T cell receptor beta chain is a study of CD8 T cells in Susac syndrome. Looking at the study overall: The sequenced Susac syndrome patients included about six who had clinically active disease and roughly eight who were in remission. Study observations and caveats: In Susac syndrome, CD4+ T cell repertoires lacked any clonal expansion.

Reverse transcription used about 0.45 to 1 ug RNA and random hexamers. A multiplex approach, immunoSEQ multiplex PCR, amplified TCR beta CDR3 across 54 Vbeta and 13 Jbeta. TCRdb called the immunoSEQ multiplex PCR reads again in MiXCR, with one record for every CDR3 protein. The table records about 180,000 distinct CDR3 sequences, roughly 94% of them present only once. Worth noting for this clonotype: Its specificity is unknown.

V lost 5 bases, J lost 9 bases, and 20 bases lay in between. Germline V CDR1 and CDR2: SGHVS, FNYEAQ. The CDR3 consists of 15 residues. The V call is TRBV7-6, the J call TRBJ1-3; D is possibly TRBD1 (6 bases). Sequences were obtained from CD4+ T cells from PBMCs. The receptor was derived from a human donor with Susac syndrome. CDR3 sequence reads: CASSPQLDSWGTIYF. In DNA form, the CDR3 reads TGTGCCAGCAGCCCCCAGCTGGACAGTTGGGGCACCATATATTTT.